This entry features one TCR beta chain sequence. Its antigen is unknown. This sample is drawn from a study of shared clonotypes between healthy human individuals. Study results and limitations: Clonotype sharing levels among donors were expected to vary with sequencing depth.

The CDR3 runs 18 residues. Trimming removed 4 bases from V and 4 bases from J; junction bases left unmatched: 10. CDR1 is LGHNA, CDR2 YSLEER, per germline. The repertoire was sequenced with immunoSEQ multiplex PCR; TCRdb's copy has only in-frame clones and lacks some. The sample contains about 690,000 clones, 90% of which appear only once. The source is a man between 18 and 35 years old in good health. Some clones in this sample may be carry-over from other donors' samples. V is TRBV4-3 and J is TRBJ2-7, with TRBD2 identical over 16 bases. Sequenced: memory CD8+ T cells from PBMCs. Subset denoted: CD45RO+ cells pooled with CCR7-negative TemRA cells. CDR3 loop: CASSPGLAGGPGYYEQYF. CDR3 DNA sequence: TGCGCCAGCAGCCCGGGACTAGCGGGAGGGCCAGGATATTACGAGCAGTACTTC.